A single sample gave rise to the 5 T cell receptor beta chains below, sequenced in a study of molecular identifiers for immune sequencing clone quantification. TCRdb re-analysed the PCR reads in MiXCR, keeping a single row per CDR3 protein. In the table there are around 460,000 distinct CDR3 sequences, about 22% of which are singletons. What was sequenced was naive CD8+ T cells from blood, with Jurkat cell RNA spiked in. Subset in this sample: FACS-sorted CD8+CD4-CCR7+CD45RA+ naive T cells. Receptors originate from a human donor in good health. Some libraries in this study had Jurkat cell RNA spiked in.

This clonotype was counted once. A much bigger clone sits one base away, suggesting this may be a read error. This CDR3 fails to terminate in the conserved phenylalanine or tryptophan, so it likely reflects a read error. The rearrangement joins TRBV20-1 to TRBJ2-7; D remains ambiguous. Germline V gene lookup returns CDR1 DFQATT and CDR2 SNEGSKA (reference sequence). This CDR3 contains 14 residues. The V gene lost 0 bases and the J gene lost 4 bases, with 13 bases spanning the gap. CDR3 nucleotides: TGCAGTGCTAGAGATATGGGAACTCTTTACGAGCAGTACCTC. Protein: CSARDMGTLYEQYL.

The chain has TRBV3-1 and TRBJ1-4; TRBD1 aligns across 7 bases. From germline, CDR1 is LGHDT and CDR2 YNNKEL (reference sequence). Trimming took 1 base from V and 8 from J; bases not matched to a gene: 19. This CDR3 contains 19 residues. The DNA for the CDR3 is TGTGCCAGCAGCCAAGTCCCTCCCGGGACAGTCGGAGGTGAAGAAAAACTGTTTTTT. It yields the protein CASSQVPPGTVGGEEKLFF.

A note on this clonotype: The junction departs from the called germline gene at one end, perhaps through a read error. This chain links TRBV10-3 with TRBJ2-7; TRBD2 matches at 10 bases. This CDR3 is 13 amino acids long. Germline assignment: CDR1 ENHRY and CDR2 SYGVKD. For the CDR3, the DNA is TGTGCCATGGGCAGCGGGAGGGCCTACGAGCAGCACTTC. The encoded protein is CAMGSGRAYEQHF.

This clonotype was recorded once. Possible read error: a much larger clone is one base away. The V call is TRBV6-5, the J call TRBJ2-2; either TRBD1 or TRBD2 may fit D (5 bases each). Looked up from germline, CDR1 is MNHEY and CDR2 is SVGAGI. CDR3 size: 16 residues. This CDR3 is CASSQEPTRGTEELFF. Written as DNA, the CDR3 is TGTGCCAGCAGTCAAGAACCCACGAGAGGGACCGAGGAGCTGTTTTTT.

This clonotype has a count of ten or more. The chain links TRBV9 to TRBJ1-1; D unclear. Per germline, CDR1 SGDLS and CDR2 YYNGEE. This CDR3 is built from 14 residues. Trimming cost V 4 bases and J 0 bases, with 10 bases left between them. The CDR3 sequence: CASSSSYMNTEAFF. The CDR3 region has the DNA TGTGCCAGCAGCTCCAGTTACATGAACACTGAAGCTTTCTTT.